These 13 T cell receptor beta chains were sequenced from one sample in a study of blood T cell repertoires in COVID-19. Clones were read by immunoSEQ multiplex PCR, and TCRdb kept only the in-frame ones, dropping some. The table has about 190,000 clones, around 91% seen once; the top ten hold about 0.58%. The material sequenced was peripheral blood. The receptors here all came from a man in his forties or fifties with acute or convalescent COVID-19.

CDR3 in DNA: TGTGCCAGCAGCCTACACGGTCCCGGTGACAGACAGATTGAAGCTTTCTTT. This gives the protein CASSLHGPGDRQIEAFF. The chain has TRBV21-1 and TRBJ1-1; no DNA check was done on the table's D call, TRBD1. TRBV21-1 is shown as a pseudogene. The CDR3 consists of 17 residues.

V and J are TRBV9 and TRBJ2-3; weak D call: TRBD2 (6 bases). Germline V gene sequence: CDR1 SGDLS, CDR2 YYNGEE. With 2 bases removed from V and 6 bases from J, the gap between germline ends came to 16 bases. This CDR3 has 15 residues. The CDR3 loop is CASSVGGLSTDTQYF. CDR3 in DNA: TGTGCCAGCAGCGTGGGGGGACTTAGTACGGATACGCAGTATTTT.

V and J are TRBV5-4 and TRBJ2-2, with TRBD2 identical over 8 bases. J gave up 0 bases and V 2 bases, and 3 bases lay outside the gene matches. The CDR3 consists of 16 residues. Looked up from germline, CDR1 is SGHNT and CDR2 is YYREEE (reference sequence). The CDR3 DNA follows: TGTGCCAGCAGCTTAGGACTAGCAGCGAACACCGGGGAGCTGTTTTTT. Its translation: CASSLGLAANTGELFF.

J is TRBJ1-4 and V is TRBV24-1; TRBD1 matches 8 bases. Per germline, CDR1 KGHDR and CDR2 SFDVKD. The length of the CDR3 is 15 residues. V dropped 3 bases and J dropped 3; count of bases not matched to a gene: 2. Here the CDR3 reads CATSDPTGANEKLFF. The CDR3 DNA follows: TGTGCCACCAGTGATCCGACAGGGGCTAATGAAAAACTGTTTTTT.

The V gene is TRBV12-3 or TRBV12-4, the J gene TRBJ2-1; D is ambiguous. This CDR3 spans 11 amino acids. Trimming took off 6 bases at V and 3 bases at J, with 3 bases between the two ends. The DNA of the CDR3 is TGTGCCAGCAGGTACTACAATGAGCAGTTCTTC. As protein: CASRYYNEQFF.

This chain joins TRBV4-2 and TRBJ2-3, with TRBD2 matching over 11 bases. This CDR3 comprises 15 residues. Per the germline V gene, CDR1 is LGHNA and CDR2 is YNFKEQ. V shed 4 bases and J 2 bases; nucleotides not matched to a gene: 2. CDR3 in DNA: TGTGCCAGCAGCCTGGGACTAGCGGCCACAGATACGCAGTATTTT. It specifies CASSLGLAATDTQYF.

V and J are TRBV2 and TRBJ2-2, with D uncertain. Germline loops: CDR1 SNHLY, CDR2 FYNNEI. The CDR3 extends over 14 amino acids. The ends were cut back, 2 bases at V and 1 base at J, with 5 bases in the middle. Here the CDR3 reads CASSEYRNTGELFF. CDR3 coding DNA: TGTGCCAGCAGTGAATATAGGAACACCGGGGAGCTGTTTTTT.

This rearrangement joins TRBV28 to TRBJ2-2; no clear D gene. The CDR3 is 12 amino acids. Trimming removed 8 bases at V and 1 base at J, with 5 bases between. The germline CDR1 and CDR2 sequences are MDHEN and SYDVKM. CDR3 DNA sequence: TGTGCCAGCCTAATGAACACCGGGGAGCTGTTTTTT. This encodes CASLMNTGELFF.

V and J are TRBV7-2 and TRBJ1-2; D is undetermined. Germline loops: CDR1 SGHTA, CDR2 FQGNSA. The V and J ends lost 4 bases and 3 bases respectively, with 6 bases between them. This CDR3 region has 12 residues. The chain's CDR3 is CASSSGYYGYTF. In nucleotides, the CDR3 is TGTGCCAGCAGCTCGGGATACTATGGCTACACCTTC. The whole variable domain, remainder taken from reference TRBV7-2 and TRBJ1-2, is GAGVSQSPSNKVTEKGKDVELRCDPISGHTALYWYRQSLGQGLEFLIYFQGNSAPDKSGLPSDRFSAERTGGSVSTLTIQRTQQEDSAVYLCASSSGYYGYTFGSGTRLTVV.

In this sample, this clone turned up once. The chain links TRBV27 to TRBJ2-5; TRBD2 agrees at 9 bases. The J segment lost 9 bases and the V segment lost 5 bases, leaving 10 bases of the junction unmatched. The germline V gene has CDR1 MNHEY and CDR2 SMNVEV (reference sequence). The CDR3 sequence is 14 residues long. CDR3 protein: CASSLTSGWRPQYF. CDR3 DNA sequence: TGTGCCAGCAGTCTGACTAGCGGATGGAGACCCCAGTACTTC.

The chain has TRBV27 and TRBJ1-2; possibly TRBD1 for D (6 bases). CDR3 size: 15 residues. Germline V lookup: CDR1 MNHEY, CDR2 SMNVEV (reference sequence). V lost 7 bases to trimming and J lost 4 bases, with 19 bases between them. CDR3 in DNA: TGTGCCAGCACCCTGAATGGGGGCGCTACCTATGGCTACACCTTC. This translates into CASTLNGGATYGYTF.

The rearrangement links TRBV3-1 (or the pseudogene TRBV3-2) to TRBJ1-4; D is perhaps TRBD1 (5 bases). Germline V gene lookup returns CDR1 LGHDT and CDR2 YNNKEL (reference sequence). CDR3 size: 16 residues. Trimming removed 1 base from V and 0 bases from J, with 9 bases in between. Here the CDR3 reads CASSQGQRTTNEKLFF. The CDR3 region has the DNA TGTGCCAGCAGCCAAGGACAGAGGACAACTAATGAAAAACTGTTTTTT.

The chain combines TRBV24-1 with TRBJ2-1; 7 bases are a match to TRBD2. The CDR3 totals 15 residues. Germline CDR1 KGHDR, CDR2 SFDVKD. V shed 2 bases, J shed 1 base, and the junction held 1 base outside the gene matches. The DNA for the CDR3 is TGTGCCACCAGTGATTCGGGGGGTTCCTACAATGAGCAGTTCTTC. Protein product: CATSDSGGSYNEQFF.